The rows below give T cell receptor beta chains drawn from one sample of a study of shared clonotypes between healthy human individuals. Sequenced by immunoSEQ multiplex PCR; TCRdb stores in-frame clones only, minus some. The data hold millions of clones, with 93% observed a single time. Sequencing input: naive CD4+ T cells from PBMCs. These receptors were obtained from a man in his late teens or twenties in good health. Some clones in this sample may be carry-over from other donors' samples. CDR3s include the opening cysteine and the closing phenylalanine or tryptophan. A D gene is named only where the DNA matches it firmly. A clone size is listed for some rows: how often the clone was seen (once, few, many), or a class if it is expanded.

clone size,J gene,D gene,V gene,CDR3 protein,CDR3 DNA
-,TRBJ2-6,-,TRBV5-6,CASSLRGSSSGANVLTF,TGTGCCAGCAGCTTGCGTGGGAGTAGCTCTGGGGCCAACGTCCTGACTTTC
-,TRBJ2-1,TRBD2,TRBV5-1,CASSLDSGSSYNEQFF,TGCGCCAGCAGCTTGGATAGCGGGTCATCCTACAATGAGCAGTTCTTC
-,TRBJ1-1,TRBD1,TRBV9,CASSSRRGTGALLNTEAFF,TGTGCCAGCAGCTCTCGGAGGGGGACAGGGGCGCTCCTGAACACTGAAGCTTTCTTT
few,TRBJ1-1,-,TRBV7-9,CASSLASGKAFF,TGTGCCAGCAGCTTAGCTTCGGGGAAAGCTTTCTTT
-,TRBJ2-2,-,TRBV27,CASSYTMTVTGELFF,TGTGCCAGCAGCTACACTATGACGGTCACCGGGGAGCTGTTTTTT
-,TRBJ2-3,-,TRBV11-3,CASSFGQTSTDTQYF,TGTGCCAGCAGCTTCGGGCAGACAAGCACAGATACGCAGTATTTT
-,TRBJ2-7,-,TRBV10-3,CAISRTGLLVSYEQYF,TGTGCCATCAGTCGCACAGGGCTTCTAGTCTCCTACGAGCAGTACTTC
-,TRBJ1-2,TRBD1,TRBV12-5,CASAPGTVLPGGYTF,TGTGCTAGTGCCCCCGGGACAGTTCTTCCGGGTGGCTACACCTTC
-,TRBJ2-2,TRBD2,TRBV5-1,CASSLMTSGREGELFF,TGCGCCAGCAGCTTGATGACTAGCGGGAGAGAGGGGGAGCTGTTTTTT
-,TRBJ2-3,TRBD2,TRBV7-3,CASSLYGTSASTDTQYF,TGTGCCAGCAGCTTATATGGGACTAGCGCGTCCACAGATACGCAGTATTTT
-,TRBJ1-4,-,TRBV11-2,CASQRAGLGTNEKLFF,TGTGCCAGCCAGAGAGCAGGATTGGGGACTAATGAAAAACTGTTTTTT
-,TRBJ1-5,-,TRBV15,CATSRGVGDQPQHF,TGTGCCACCAGCAGAGGGGTAGGGGATCAGCCCCAGCATTTT
once,TRBJ2-5,TRBD2,TRBV7-8,CASSLRTRQETQYF,TGTGCCAGCAGCCTGCGGACTAGGCAAGAGACCCAGTACTTC
-,TRBJ1-4,-,TRBV19,CASSIRGFSANEKLFF,TGTGCCAGTAGTATCAGGGGCTTTAGCGCTAATGAAAAACTGTTTTTT
-,TRBJ2-7,TRBD1,TRBV19,CASSILGQSSYEQYF,TGTGCCAGTAGTATTTTGGGACAGAGCTCCTACGAGCAGTACTTC
-,TRBJ2-2,-,TRBV5-6,CASSLPGRVPGELFF,TGTGCCAGCAGCTTGCCCGGAAGGGTCCCCGGGGAGCTGTTTTTT
-,TRBJ2-2,-,TRBV15,CATSRDHGYNTGELFF,TGTGCCACCAGCAGAGATCACGGGTATAACACCGGGGAGCTGTTTTTT
-,TRBJ2-7,-,TRBV29-1,CSVGEKGVFDEQYF,TGCAGCGTTGGGGAAAAGGGGGTTTTCGACGAGCAGTACTTC
many,TRBJ2-5,-,TRBV6-5,CASSYGETQYF,TGTGCCAGCAGTTACGGGGAGACCCAGTACTTC
-,TRBJ2-7,-,TRBV5-4,CASSFGYPVDLHEQYF,TGTGCCAGCAGCTTTGGGTACCCGGTGGATTTACACGAGCAGTACTTC
-,TRBJ2-1,-,TRBV5-1,CASIGEDEQFF,TGCGCCAGCATCGGGGAGGATGAGCAGTTCTTC
-,TRBJ2-5,-,TRBV7-9,CASSLAPQETQYF,TGTGCCAGCAGCTTAGCTCCCCAAGAGACCCAGTACTTC
once,TRBJ2-7,-,TRBV18,CASSLKGEQYF,TGTGCCAGCTCGCTAAAGGGCGAGCAGTACTTC
-,TRBJ2-7,TRBD1,TRBV7-9,CASSRDSTYEQYF,TGTGCCAGCAGCCGGGACAGCACCTACGAGCAGTACTTC
-,TRBJ2-7,-,TRBV9,CASSPAIGGSQWGYEQYF,TGTGCCAGCAGCCCTGCAATAGGAGGGAGCCAGTGGGGTTACGAGCAGTACTTC
-,TRBJ1-3,-,TRBV6-1,CASSEIYGYRSGNTIYF,TGTGCCAGCAGTGAAATCTACGGGTACAGGAGTGGAAACACCATATATTTT
once,TRBJ2-3,TRBD2,TRBV2,CASRRLATNADTQYF,TGTGCCAGCAGACGACTAGCGACCAACGCAGATACGCAGTATTTT
few,TRBJ1-5,TRBD1,TRBV19,CASSIVGTGDQPQHF,TGTGCCAGTAGTATAGTTGGGACAGGGGATCAGCCCCAGCATTTT
once,TRBJ2-7,-,TRBV28,CASGRGSGVYEQYF,TGTGCCAGCGGGAGAGGTAGCGGCGTCTACGAGCAGTACTTC
once,TRBJ2-6,TRBD1,TRBV28,CASSQSLQGTGANVLTF,TGTGCCAGCAGTCAATCCCTACAGGGGACTGGGGCCAACGTCCTGACTTTC
-,TRBJ2-5,TRBD2,TRBV19,CASSKLAGGFQETQYF,TGTGCCAGTAGTAAACTAGCGGGAGGCTTCCAAGAGACCCAGTACTTC
-,TRBJ1-2,-,TRBV5-1,CASSWTPNYGYTF,TGCGCCAGCAGCTGGACACCTAACTATGGCTACACCTTC
-,TRBJ2-2,TRBD2,TRBV28,CASSLGLAERTGELFF,TGTGCCAGCAGTCTTGGACTAGCGGAACGCACCGGGGAGCTGTTTTTT
-,TRBJ1-6,TRBD1,TRBV30,CAWDRGSSYNSPLHF,TGTGCCTGGGACAGGGGAAGCTCCTATAATTCACCCCTCCACTTT
-,TRBJ1-2,-,TRBV7-9,CASSLQEGGYGYTF,TGTGCCAGCAGCCTACAGGAGGGGGGCTATGGCTACACCTTC
-,TRBJ2-5,TRBD2,TRBV30,CAWGWLAEETQYF,TGTGCCTGGGGATGGCTAGCGGAAGAGACCCAGTACTTC
-,TRBJ1-2,TRBD1,TRBV6-5,CASLGQGRGGYTF,TGTGCCAGCCTCGGACAGGGTAGGGGAGGCTACACCTTC
-,TRBJ1-2,-,TRBV9,CASSAVDYGYTF,TGTGCCAGCAGCGCCGTTGACTATGGCTACACCTTC
-,TRBJ1-3,-,TRBV19,CASSVEGISGNTIYF,TGTGCCAGTAGTGTAGAGGGTATCTCTGGAAACACCATATATTTT
once,TRBJ2-7,TRBD2,TRBV30,CAWATSGIPYEQYF,TGTGCCTGGGCTACTAGCGGGATCCCCTACGAGCAGTACTTC
-,TRBJ2-5,TRBD1,TRBV29-1,CSVVSGQGVGTQYF,TGCAGCGTTGTGTCTGGACAGGGGGTCGGGACCCAGTACTTC